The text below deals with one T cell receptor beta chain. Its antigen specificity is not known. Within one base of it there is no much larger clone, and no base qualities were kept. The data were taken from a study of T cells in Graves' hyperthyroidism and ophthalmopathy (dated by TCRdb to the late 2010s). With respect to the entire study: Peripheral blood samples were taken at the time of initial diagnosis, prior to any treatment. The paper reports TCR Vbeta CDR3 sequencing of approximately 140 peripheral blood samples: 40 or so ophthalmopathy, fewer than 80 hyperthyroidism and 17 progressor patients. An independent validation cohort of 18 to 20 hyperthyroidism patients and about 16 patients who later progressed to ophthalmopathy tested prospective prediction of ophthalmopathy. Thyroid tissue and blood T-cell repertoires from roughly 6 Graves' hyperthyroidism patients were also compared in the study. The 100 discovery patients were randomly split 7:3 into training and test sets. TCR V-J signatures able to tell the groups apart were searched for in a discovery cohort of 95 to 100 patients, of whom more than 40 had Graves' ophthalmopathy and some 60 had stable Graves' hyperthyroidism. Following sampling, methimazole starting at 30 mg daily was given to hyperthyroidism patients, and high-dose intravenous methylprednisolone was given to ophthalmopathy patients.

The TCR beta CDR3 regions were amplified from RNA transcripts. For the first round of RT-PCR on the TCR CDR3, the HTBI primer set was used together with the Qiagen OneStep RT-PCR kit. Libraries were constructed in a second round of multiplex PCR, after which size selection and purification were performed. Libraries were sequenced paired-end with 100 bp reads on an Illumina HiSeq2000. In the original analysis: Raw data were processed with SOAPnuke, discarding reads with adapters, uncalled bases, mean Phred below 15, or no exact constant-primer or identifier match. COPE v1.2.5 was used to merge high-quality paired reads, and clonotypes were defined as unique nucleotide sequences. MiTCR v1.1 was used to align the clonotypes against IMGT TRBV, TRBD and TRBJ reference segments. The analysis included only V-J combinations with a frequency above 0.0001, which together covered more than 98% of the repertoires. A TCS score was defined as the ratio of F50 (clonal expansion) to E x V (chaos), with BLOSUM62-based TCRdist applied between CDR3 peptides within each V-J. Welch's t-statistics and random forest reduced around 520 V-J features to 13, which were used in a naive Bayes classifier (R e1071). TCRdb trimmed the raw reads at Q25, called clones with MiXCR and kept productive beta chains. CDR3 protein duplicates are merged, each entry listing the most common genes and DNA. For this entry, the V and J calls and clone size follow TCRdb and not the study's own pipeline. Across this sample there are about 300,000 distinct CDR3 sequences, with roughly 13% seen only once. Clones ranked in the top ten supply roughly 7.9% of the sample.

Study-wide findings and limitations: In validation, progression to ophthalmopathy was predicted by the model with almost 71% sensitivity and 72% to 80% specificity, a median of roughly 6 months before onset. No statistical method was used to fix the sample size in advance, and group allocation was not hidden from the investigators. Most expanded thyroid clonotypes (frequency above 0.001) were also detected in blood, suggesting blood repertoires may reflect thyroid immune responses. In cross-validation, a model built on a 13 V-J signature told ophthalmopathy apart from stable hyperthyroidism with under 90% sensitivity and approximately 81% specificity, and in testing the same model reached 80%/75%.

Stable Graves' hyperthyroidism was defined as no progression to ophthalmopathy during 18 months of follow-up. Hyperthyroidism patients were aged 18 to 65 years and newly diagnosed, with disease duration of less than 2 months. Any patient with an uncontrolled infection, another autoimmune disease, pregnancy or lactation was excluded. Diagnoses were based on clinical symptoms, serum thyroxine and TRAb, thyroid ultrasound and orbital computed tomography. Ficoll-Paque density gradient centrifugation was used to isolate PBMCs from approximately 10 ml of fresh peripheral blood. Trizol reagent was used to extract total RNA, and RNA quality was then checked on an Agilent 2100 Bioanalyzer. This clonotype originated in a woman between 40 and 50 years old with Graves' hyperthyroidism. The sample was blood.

The CDR3 protein is CASSLGGEIYGYTF. The DNA sequence is TGTGCCAGCAGCTTGGGTGGGGAGATCTATGGCTACACCTTC. The chain employs TRBV5-8 and TRBJ1-2; the D gene identity is not certain. V drops 0 bases and J drops 4 bases, leaving 10 bases in between. Reading from cysteine to phenylalanine, the CDR3 counts 14 amino acids. The entry retains the CDR3 DNA only, 42 bases that are in frame from base 1. In the germline V gene, CDR1 corresponds to SGHTS and CDR2 to YDEGEE.